This T cell receptor beta chain was captured in a study of vaccination effects on CD4 cells after COVID-19. Background on the study: The post-vaccine samples were taken, at the median, 72 days after the second dose.

Comments on this clone: What it binds is unknown.

General observations from the study: In vaccinees who were healthy, merely 1 out of 255 vaccine-induced clones cross-reacted with common cold coronaviruses.

Peptide-pool stimulation followed by sequencing identified expanded antigen-specific CD4+ clonotypes in the ViraFEST assay. Scientists isolated CD4+ T cells after a roughly ten-day culture period ended. The cohort was immunized with two doses of either the BNT162b2 or mRNA-1273 vaccine. Some clones are missing from TCRdb's copy, which holds only in-frame ones; the method was immunoSEQ multiplex PCR. The repertoire has 23,000 or so clones, roughly 79% of them found once; the top ten carry roughly 6%. CDR1 and CDR2 from the germline V gene are SGHTA and FQGNSA. The CDR3 extends over 13 amino acids. Deletions cut 5 bases from V and 5 bases from J, with 9 bases between.

The chain uses TRBV7-2 and TRBJ1-4; D might be TRBD1 (6 bases). The sample consisted of CD4+ T cells from PBMCs cultured with SARS-CoV-2 spike peptides, taken after COVID-19 vaccination. The TCR sequence derives from a human donor who received a COVID-19 vaccine. Some clones in this sample may be carry-over from other donors' samples. Here the CDR3 DNA reads TGTGCCAGCAGCCCCGGACAGAATGAAAAACTGTTTTTT. This translates into CASSPGQNEKLFF.